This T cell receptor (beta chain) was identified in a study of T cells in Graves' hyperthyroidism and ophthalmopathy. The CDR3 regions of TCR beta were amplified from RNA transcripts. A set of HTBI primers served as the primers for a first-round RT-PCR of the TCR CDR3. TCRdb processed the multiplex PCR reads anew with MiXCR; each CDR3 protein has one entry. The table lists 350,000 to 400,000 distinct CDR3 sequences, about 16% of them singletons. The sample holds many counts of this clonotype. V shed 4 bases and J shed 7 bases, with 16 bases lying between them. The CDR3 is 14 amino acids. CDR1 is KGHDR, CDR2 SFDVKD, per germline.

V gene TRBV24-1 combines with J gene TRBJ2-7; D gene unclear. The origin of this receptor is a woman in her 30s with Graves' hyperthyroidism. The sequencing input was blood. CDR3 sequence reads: CATSERTNPWEQYF. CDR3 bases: TGTGCCACCAGTGAGCGGACCAACCCCTGGGAGCAGTACTTC.